The 7 T cell receptor beta chains reported below all come from one sample, sequenced in a study of shared clonotypes between healthy human individuals. The data were produced by immunoSEQ multiplex PCR, yet TCRdb's version contains in-frame clones alone and is incomplete. The sample has about 610,000 clones; more than 95% are singletons. Material: naive CD4+ T cells sorted from blood. Subset noted: CD45RA+ positively selected. The receptors were gathered from a woman in her 30s in good health.

This clone was detected only once. The chain is built from TRBV7-9 and TRBJ2-1, with TRBD2 matching 9 bases. The CDR3 extends over 15 amino acids. The V segment lost 5 bases and the J segment 7 bases; nucleotides outside the gene matches: 9. Germline V gene lookup returns CDR1 SEHNR and CDR2 FQNEAQ (reference sequence). The CDR3 DNA reads TGTGCCAGCAGCCCGAGGAGGACTAGCGATAATGAGCAGTTCTTC. This gives the protein CASSPRRTSDNEQFF.

The chain employs TRBV5-1 and TRBJ2-5; TRBD2 agrees at 11 bases. The length of the CDR3 is 14 residues. Germline-derived CDR1 and CDR2 are SGHRS and YFSETQ. The ends lost 5 bases at V and 5 bases at J; junction bases unmatched: 5. CDR3 sequence reads: CASRQTSGMETQYF. Written as DNA, the CDR3 is TGCGCCAGCAGGCAGACTAGCGGGATGGAGACCCAGTACTTC.

The J gene is TRBJ1-1, the V gene TRBV6-5; no definite D call. Germline assignment: CDR1 MNHEY and CDR2 SVGAGI. V lost 0 bases, J lost 8 bases, and 7 bases lay in between. This CDR3 is built from 12 residues. CDR3 amino acids: CASSYSGREAFF. The DNA for the CDR3 is TGTGCCAGCAGTTACTCAGGGAGAGAAGCTTTCTTT.

The table lists this clone with a count of one. The chain joins TRBV5-1 to TRBJ1-1; D ambiguous. Deletions cut 0 bases from V and 4 bases from J, with 13 bases between. The CDR3 is made up of 15 amino acids. The germline V gene encodes CDR1 SGHRS and CDR2 YFSETQ. Here the CDR3 reads CASSLDAPSGTEAFF. CDR3 nucleotides: TGCGCCAGCAGCTTGGATGCACCCTCGGGCACTGAAGCTTTCTTT.

The chain couples TRBV7-6 to TRBJ2-7; D uncertain. Germline-derived CDR1 and CDR2 are SGHVS and FNYEAQ. CDR3 length: 16 residues. Trimming pared 5 bases from V and 0 bases from J, leaving 17 bases between. For the CDR3, the DNA is TGTGCCAGCAGCCCACGCCCGGCAGGCAGCTCCTACGAGCAGTACTTC. Residues: CASSPRPAGSSYEQYF.

The J gene is TRBJ2-1, the V gene TRBV2, with a weak D call TRBD2 (6 bases). Per germline, CDR1 SNHLY and CDR2 FYNNEI. CDR3 length equals 11 residues. The ends were cut back, 6 bases at V and 13 bases at J, with 13 bases in the middle. The DNA of the CDR3 is TGTGCCAGCAGCGGGTTAGCGGTTCAGTTCTTC. Amino acid sequence: CASSGLAVQFF.

The chain joins TRBV5-1 to TRBJ2-4; 8 positions agree with TRBD1. This CDR3 contains 14 residues. In germline, CDR1 is SGHRS, CDR2 YFSETQ. With V trimmed by 6 bases and J by 3 bases, 5 bases remained unmatched. In DNA, the CDR3 is TGCGCCAGCACAGGGGGCGCAGACAAAAACATTCAGTACTTC. Protein: CASTGGADKNIQYF.